The 7 T cell receptor beta chains presented below share a single source sample, sequenced in a study of post-analysis software for immune sequencing data. Study findings and constraints: In patients, TRBV5-6, TRBV5-1 and TRBV20-1 belonged to four or five TRBV segments found more frequently than in controls.

These receptors are not linked to any known antigen. Unique molecular identifiers tagged the TCR beta cDNA libraries. MiXCR, run by TCRdb on the PCR reads, gives a single entry per CDR3 protein. The data contain more than 450,000 distinct CDR3 sequences, approximately 34% of them seen just once; the ten biggest clones take up about 5.6%. Sequencing was performed on blood. The source of these receptors is a girl aged 2-17 years with multiple sclerosis.

Turning to this clonotype: This may be a read error, as it is one base from a much larger clone. CDR3 coding DNA: TGCACCAGCAGCTCGACCTCTGGGGCCAACGTCCTGACTTTC. This translates into CTSSSTSGANVLTF. V gene TRBV5-1 combines with J gene TRBJ2-6; D is ambiguous. The CDR3 is made up of 14 amino acids. Per the germline V gene, CDR1 is SGHRS and CDR2 is YFSETQ.

This clonotype was observed a single time. It is likely a read error, because the conserved phenylalanine at the end of the CDR3 is missing. This chain uses TRBV6-1 with TRBJ2-1; TRBD2 matches 7 bases. J gave up 2 bases and V 6 bases, and 13 bases lay outside the gene matches. The germline CDR1 and CDR2 sequences are MNHNS and SASEGT. The CDR3 runs to 17 residues. CDR3: CASSGEYREAAYNEQFS. CDR3 coding DNA: TGTGCCAGCAGCGGGGAATACCGGGAGGCGGCCTACAATGAGCAGTTCTCC.

In its sample, this clonotype was seen a few times. J is TRBJ1-2 and V is TRBV7-9; 9 nucleotides line up with TRBD1. The germline gives CDR1 SEHNR, CDR2 FQNEAQ (reference sequence). J lost 0 bases, V lost 5 bases, and 10 bases had no gene match. The CDR3 sequence is 17 residues long. The CDR3 DNA follows: TGTGCCAGCAGCCCCTCCGGGACAGGGCGAGCTAACTATGGCTACACCTTC. Encoded protein: CASSPSGTGRANYGYTF.

The chain is built from TRBV11-2 and TRBJ2-4; D uncertain. Trimming took 1 base from V and 6 from J, leaving 7 bases between them. This CDR3 has 13 amino acids. Germline V gene lookup returns CDR1 SGHAT and CDR2 FQNNGV. The CDR3 coding sequence is TGTGCCAGCAGCTTAGGGTACGGAAACATTCAGTACTTC. Its translation is CASSLGYGNIQYF.

There are a few counts of this clonotype. The chain couples TRBV20-1 to TRBJ2-5; 9 bases line up with TRBD2. The CDR3 covers 14 residues. The germline gives CDR1 DFQATT, CDR2 SNEGSKA (reference sequence). Trimming at V came to 1 base and at J to 4 bases, leaving 4 bases not matched to a gene. The CDR3 DNA sequence: TGCAGTGCTAGAGGGAGCGGGGGGACAGAGACCCAGTACTTC. This sequence encodes CSARGSGGTETQYF.

The chain has TRBV29-1 and TRBJ2-3, with 7 positions matching TRBD2. Germline V gives CDR1 SQVTM, CDR2 ANQGSEA. The CDR3 sequence is 15 residues long. V dropped 0 bases and J dropped 7; count of bases not matched to a gene: 10. The CDR3 loop is CSVEDRGGEQYTQYF. CDR3 sequence (DNA): TGCAGCGTTGAAGATCGGGGAGGGGAGCAATATACGCAGTATTTT.

This clonotype has only a few counts. V and J are TRBV29-1 and TRBJ2-5; D call uncertain. This CDR3 contains 11 residues. V lost 4 bases and J 11 bases, leaving 14 bases between the germline ends. CDR1 and CDR2 from the germline V gene are SQVTM and ANQGSEA. The CDR3 protein is CSVVWVGEQYF. The CDR3 DNA reads TGCAGCGTTGTGTGGGTTGGTGAGCAGTACTTC.